This T cell receptor (beta chain) was sequenced in a study of blood T cell repertoires in COVID-19. Overall study: PBMCs, B-cell-depleted T cells, or T cells provided the cDNA or gDNA that made up the material.

This CDR3 region has 15 residues. In germline, CDR1 is SGHNT, CDR2 YYREEE (reference sequence). V was clipped by 3 bases and J by 8 bases; unmatched bases: 10. Authors' analysis steps: Reference gene primer amplification yielded estimated nucleated cell counts. Repertoires were generated with immunoSEQ multiplex PCR, while TCRdb's copy carries only in-frame clones and drops some. V, J and clone size were drawn from that table, and D and trimming were deduced from the DNA. The table has fewer than 250,000 clones, roughly four fifths seen once; the top ten hold 1.8%. All enrollees were roughly 18 to 100 years old and from about 25 US areas.

The V call is TRBV5-4, the J call TRBJ2-1, with 8 bases matching TRBD2. The clonotype was recovered from a man between 60 and 70 years old who had recovered from COVID-19. Sequencing was done on a sample of PBMCs or T cells enriched from blood (not recorded which). The CDR3 nucleotides are TGTGCCAGCAGCTCTTGGAGTACTAGCGGTGATGAGCAGTTCTTC. It yields the protein CASSSWSTSGDEQFF.